Listed below are T cell receptor beta chains from one sample, sequenced in a study of OX40 agonist ivuxolimab in advanced cancers. Here immunoSEQ multiplex PCR was the method, and the copy in TCRdb shows in-frame clones only, minus some. The data show about 17,000 clones, more than 85% seen once. Sequenced material: CD4+ or CD8+ T cells sorted from blood, taken in a trial of the OX40 agonist ivuxolimab. These receptors were obtained from an adult with an advanced solid tumor such as melanoma, head and neck, liver or kidney cancer. Both conserved end residues are part of each CDR3. D genes are given only for firm matches. Where a row states a size, it is once, few, many or the class of an expanded clone; other rows omit it.

>TRBV15|NA|NA|TRBJ1-4|13
TGTGCCACCAGCAAGGACAGTAATGAAAAACTGTTTTTT
CATSKDSNEKLFF
>TRBV14|once|NA|TRBJ1-1|13
TGTGCCAGCAGCCGGGGTTTTGGCACTGAAGCTTTCTTT
CASSRGFGTEAFF
>TRBV9|NA|NA|TRBJ1-2|13
TGTGCCAGCAGCACCACAGTTAACTATGGCTACACCTTC
CASSTTVNYGYTF
>TRBV7-8|NA|NA|TRBJ2-7|16
TGTGCCAGCAGCTCCACAGGCTGGGGGAGCTCCTACGAGCAGTACTTC
CASSSTGWGSSYEQYF
>TRBV11-2|NA|NA|TRBJ2-7|14
TGTGCCAGCAGCTTTTCGGGCCCAACCTACGAGCAGTACTTC
CASSFSGPTYEQYF
>TRBV29-1|NA|NA|TRBJ1-1|13
TGCAGCGTTGAAGATCTGGAGAACACTGAAGCTTTCTTT
CSVEDLENTEAFF
>TRBV11-2|NA|NA|TRBJ2-7|14
TGTGCCAGCAGCCCGGCGAACTCCCCCTACGAGCAGTACTTC
CASSPANSPYEQYF
>TRBV5-4|NA|NA|TRBJ2-5|14
TGTGCCAGCAGCTTTAAAACAGGGATGGAGACCCAGTACTTC
CASSFKTGMETQYF
>TRBV6-1|NA|NA|TRBJ2-1|13
TGTGCCAGCCCAAGGGACCGATACAATGAGCAGTTCTTC
CASPRDRYNEQFF
>TRBV27|NA|NA|TRBJ2-1|12
TGTGCCAGCAGTCGGCGCCCCAATGAGCAGTTCTTC
CASSRRPNEQFF
>TRBV13|NA|TRBD2|TRBJ2-7|17
TGTGCCAGCAGCTTGGGGTATTTACTAGCGGCTTTCCACGAGCAGTACTTC
CASSLGYLLAAFHEQYF
>TRBV6-5|NA|NA|TRBJ2-7|14
TGTGCCAGCAGTTTCGGCAGGGCCTCCTACGAGCAGTACTTC
CASSFGRASYEQYF
>TRBV6-5|once|TRBD2|TRBJ2-5|15
TGTGCCAGCAGTTTCCGCGTCGGGGGGCAAGAGACCCAGTACTTC
CASSFRVGGQETQYF
>TRBV4-1|NA|NA|TRBJ2-4|17
TGCGCCAGCAGCCAAGAGGCCCTGCCCTCCCCCAAAAACATTCAGTACTTC
CASSQEALPSPKNIQYF
>TRBV6-6|NA|NA|TRBJ1-1|14
TGTGCCAGCAGTCGGGCCGGAGATAACACTGAAGCTTTCTTT
CASSRAGDNTEAFF
>TRBV28|NA|NA|TRBJ1-2|15
TGTGCCAGCAGTTTTTGGGGGCAGGGCGGCTATGGCTACACCTTC
CASSFWGQGGYGYTF
>TRBV10-2|NA|NA|TRBJ2-3|16
TGCGCCAGCAGTGAGACCTGGGGCCCTCCCACAGATACGCAGTATTTT
CASSETWGPPTDTQYF
>TRBV11-3|once|TRBD2|TRBJ2-1|16
TGTGCCAGCAGCTTAGATTTGACTAGCGGGGACAATGAGCAGTTCTTC
CASSLDLTSGDNEQFF
>TRBV9|once|NA|TRBJ1-4|16
TGTGCCAGCAGCGTAGGGTGGGGCGACATTAATGAAAAACTGTTTTTT
CASSVGWGDINEKLFF
>TRBV7-9|NA|NA|TRBJ2-7|13
TGTGCCAGCAGCCCCGGGGGCCCCTACGAGCAGTACTTC
CASSPGGPYEQYF
>TRBV15|NA|TRBD2|TRBJ2-1|16
TGTGCCACCAGCAGAGGGGACCAGCGGGACTACAATGAGCAGTTCTTC
CATSRGDQRDYNEQFF
>TRBV2|NA|NA|TRBJ1-2|13
TGTGCCAGCAGTGAATGGGACCGTTATGGCTACACCTTC
CASSEWDRYGYTF
>TRBV9|NA|NA|TRBJ2-7|14
TGTGCCAGCAGCGTAGAGGTTGCTTCCTACGAGCAGTACTTC
CASSVEVASYEQYF
>TRBV7-8|NA|NA|TRBJ1-4|14
TGTGCCAGCAGCTCCCAACAGGGCCCGGAAAAACTGTTTTTT
CASSSQQGPEKLFF
>TRBV7-8|NA|NA|TRBJ1-2|13
TGTGCCAGCAGCTTAGCAAGTAACTATGGCTACACCTTC
CASSLASNYGYTF
>TRBV7-9|NA|TRBD1|TRBJ2-7|12
TGTGCCACCACAGGGGGTTCCTACGAGCAGTACTTC
CATTGGSYEQYF
>TRBV9|NA|NA|TRBJ2-6|19
TGTGCCAGCAGCCCCCTCGTCTGGGAGCAGTTCTCTGGGGCCAACGTCCTGACTTTC
CASSPLVWEQFSGANVLTF
>TRBV9|NA|NA|TRBJ1-2|14
TGTGCCAGCAGCGAGGGAAGAGCTCGCTATGGCTACACCTTC
CASSEGRARYGYTF
>TRBV2|NA|NA|TRBJ2-7|15
TGTGCCAGCAGAGAAGCGGGACAGACGGTCTACGAGCAGTACTTC
CASREAGQTVYEQYF
>TRBV9|NA|NA|TRBJ2-7|15
TGTGCCAGCAGCGTAGGTGGGACAAGCATCTACGAGCAGTACTTC
CASSVGGTSIYEQYF
>TRBV11-2|NA|NA|TRBJ1-1|12
TGTGCCAGCAGCTTATTTGAGGCTGAAGCTTTCTTT
CASSLFEAEAFF
>TRBV27|NA|NA|TRBJ2-7|11
TGTGCCAGCAGCCTGCGGGACGAGCAGTACTTC
CASSLRDEQYF
>TRBV4-3|once|TRBD2|TRBJ2-7|21
TGCGCCAGCAGCCAAGCCGGTCCCAGCGGGGGCCGTCAACTAACACCCTACGAGCAGTACTTC
CASSQAGPSGGRQLTPYEQYF
>TRBV7-6|NA|NA|TRBJ2-7|17
TGTGCCAGCAGCCTAGGAGGTGGGACCCACAGCTCCTACGAGCAGTACTTC
CASSLGGGTHSSYEQYF
>TRBV28|NA|NA|TRBJ1-4|12
TGTGCCAGCAGAGCAACTAATGAAAAACTGTTTTTT
CASRATNEKLFF
>TRBV4-2|NA|NA|TRBJ2-1|13
TGTGCCAGCAGCCAAGATCAACCACAAAGGCAGTTCTTC
CASSQDQPQRQFF
>TRBV9|NA|NA|TRBJ2-7|14
TGTGCCAGCAGCCCGGGGGACGGGACCTACGAGCAGTACTTC
CASSPGDGTYEQYF
>TRBV7-9|NA|NA|TRBJ2-1|14
TGTGCCAGCAGCTTAGCGGGCTACTACAATGAGCAGTTCTTC
CASSLAGYYNEQFF
>TRBV18|NA|TRBD2|TRBJ2-7|16
TGTGCCAGCTCACCAGACGGACTAGCGGTTTCCTACGAGCAGTACTTC
CASSPDGLAVSYEQYF
>TRBV7-8|NA|NA|TRBJ1-1|13
TGTGCCAGCAGCCATGGGCGGTTCACTGAAGCTTTCTTT
CASSHGRFTEAFF
>TRBV5-6|NA|NA|TRBJ2-7|12
TGTGCCAGCAGCTTTGGGGGAGGCGAGCAGTACTTC
CASSFGGGEQYF
>TRBV28|once|NA|TRBJ2-1|14
TGTGCCAGCACATTGGGGTGGGCCGCCAATGAGCAGTTCTTC
CASTLGWAANEQFF
>TRBV7-9|NA|NA|TRBJ1-4|16
TGTGCCAGCAGCCAGCCTCCTTCGGGGACCAAGGAAAAACTGTTTTTT
CASSQPPSGTKEKLFF
>TRBV27|NA|NA|TRBJ2-7|13
TGTGCCAGCCGCGGTAGGGCCTCCTACGAGCAGTACTTC
CASRGRASYEQYF
>TRBV7-2|NA|TRBD1|TRBJ1-5|16
TGTGCCAGCAGCTCCGGGACAGGGACAAATGGACAGCCCCAGCATTTT
CASSSGTGTNGQPQHF
>TRBV29-1|NA|NA|TRBJ2-3|11
TGCAGCGGCTTACTGGGAGATACGCAGTATTTT
CSGLLGDTQYF
>TRBV28|NA|NA|TRBJ1-1|14
TGTGCCAGTTCCCCTCTCGGGATGAACACTGAAGCTTTCTTT
CASSPLGMNTEAFF
>TRBV2|NA|NA|TRBJ2-7|13
TGTGCCATCAGGGACTCCGTGGGCCACGAGCAGTACTTC
CAIRDSVGHEQYF
>TRBV27|NA|TRBD2|TRBJ2-7|15
TGTGCCAGCACCGGACTAGCGGGAGTGGACAACGAGCAGTACTTC
CASTGLAGVDNEQYF
>TRBV7-2|NA|NA|TRBJ2-3|13
TGTGCCAGCAGCCCGACCCCGCCAGATACGCAGTATTTT
CASSPTPPDTQYF
>TRBV28|NA|NA|TRBJ1-2|11
TGTGCCAGCAGCCCCTTCTATGGCTACACCTTC
CASSPFYGYTF
>TRBV7-6|NA|TRBD2|TRBJ2-7|15
TGTGCCAGCAGCCCAGGGACTACCCTGTTCTACGAGCAGTACTTC
CASSPGTTLFYEQYF
>TRBV28|NA|TRBD1|TRBJ2-7|15
TGTGCCAGCAGTCCCCCGGACAGGGGTGGGTTGGAGCAGTACTTC
CASSPPDRGGLEQYF
>TRBV19|NA|NA|TRBJ2-5|15
TGTGCCAGTAGTTCGGTAAGGACGGTCCAAGAGACCCAGTACTTC
CASSSVRTVQETQYF
>TRBV19|few|NA|TRBJ1-5|14
TGTGCCAGTAGTATGGACCCAGTGGGTCAGCCCCAGCATTTT
CASSMDPVGQPQHF
>TRBV27|NA|TRBD1|TRBJ2-7|16
TGTGCCAGCAGTCTGAGTGCCGGGACAGGGGCCTACGAGCAGTACTTC
CASSLSAGTGAYEQYF
>TRBV13|NA|TRBD2|TRBJ2-7|13
TGTGCCAGCAGCAAAGCCGGGACTAGAGGGCAGTACTTC
CASSKAGTRGQYF
>TRBV29-1|NA|NA|TRBJ1-2|15
TGCAGCGTTGAGGATAGTCCGCCGCCTAACTATGGCTACACCTTC
CSVEDSPPPNYGYTF
>TRBV10-3|NA|TRBD1|TRBJ2-3|18
TGTGCCATCAGTGGAATTGCCGGGACAGGGATTTACACAGATACGCAGTATTTT
CAISGIAGTGIYTDTQYF
>TRBV27|NA|TRBD1|TRBJ1-1|13
TGTGCCAGCAGCCCTGGACAGGGCGGGGGAGCTTTCTTT
CASSPGQGGGAFF